The rows below give T cell receptor beta chains drawn from one sample of a study of T cell responses to AZD1222 COVID-19 vaccine. Using immunoSEQ multiplex PCR, the repertoire was profiled, and TCRdb retains in-frame clones only, with some absent. The sample has roughly 150,000 clones, about nine tenths seen once. The specimen was peripheral blood, collected 28 days after the second AZD1222 dose. These receptors originate from an adult who received the AZD1222 COVID-19 vaccine. Each CDR3 is given with its conserved first and last residue. The D gene is left open where the match is weak. Where a row states a size, it is once, few, many or the class of an expanded clone; other rows omit it.

v_call	d_call	clone_size	j_call	cdr3_aa	cdr3_nt
TRBV7-2	TRBD1	-	TRBJ1-5	CASSRRQGANSNQPQHF	TGTGCCAGCAGCAGACGACAGGGGGCGAATAGCAATCAGCCCCAGCATTTT
TRBV6-2/TRBV6-3	-	-	TRBJ2-1	CASSYGRGGAGRQFF	TGTGCCAGCAGTTACGGCAGGGGTGGGGCGGGGAGGCAGTTCTTC
TRBV7-2	-	-	TRBJ1-2	CASSPRSRGGTHGYTF	TGTGCCAGCAGCCCGCGCAGCAGAGGGGGGACTCATGGCTACACCTTC
TRBV6-5	TRBD1	-	TRBJ1-2	CASTGTGENYGYTF	TGTGCCAGCACCGGGACAGGAGAGAACTATGGCTACACCTTC
TRBV3-1/TRBV3-2	-	-	TRBJ2-7	CASSQDRGRYEQYF	TGTGCCAGCAGCCAAGATCGGGGGCGCTACGAGCAGTACTTC
TRBV5-4	TRBD1	-	TRBJ1-3	CASTTGTASSGNTIYF	TGTGCCAGCACCACCGGGACAGCTTCCTCTGGAAACACCATATATTTT
TRBV18	TRBD1	few	TRBJ2-7	CASSRGGTGGQTHEQYF	TGTGCCAGCTCCCGAGGCGGGACAGGGGGCCAAACGCACGAGCAGTACTTC
TRBV9	-	-	TRBJ1-1	CASSVGPNTEAFF	TGTGCCAGCAGCGTAGGGCCGAACACTGAAGCTTTCTTT
TRBV28	-	-	TRBJ2-7	CASCGAGQAYEQYF	TGTGCCAGCTGCGGGGCCGGGCAGGCCTACGAGCAGTACTTC
TRBV19	-	-	TRBJ2-7	CASSSPQSGDAYEQYF	TGTGCCAGTAGTTCCCCCCAAAGCGGAGACGCCTACGAGCAGTACTTC
TRBV3-1/TRBV3-2	-	-	TRBJ1-6	CASSQEDRKNSPLHF	TGTGCCAGCAGCCAAGAAGACAGGAAAAATTCACCCCTCCACTTT
TRBV9	-	-	TRBJ2-7	CASTPRPGGSYEQYF	TGTGCCAGCACCCCAAGGCCCGGGGGCTCCTACGAGCAGTACTTC
TRBV5-1	-	-	TRBJ2-7	CASSLESGANNEQYF	TGCGCCAGCAGCTTGGAATCGGGGGCCAACAACGAGCAGTACTTC
TRBV2	TRBD1	once	TRBJ1-2	CASRPRQGLYGYTF	TGTGCCAGCAGGCCCAGACAGGGGCTCTATGGCTACACCTTC
TRBV5-1	TRBD2	-	TRBJ2-5	CASSWKGEGETQYF	TGCGCCAGCAGCTGGAAAGGGGAGGGAGAGACCCAGTACTTC
TRBV4-1	-	-	TRBJ2-5	CASSTSPHADQETQYF	TGCGCCAGCAGCACGTCCCCGCACGCCGACCAAGAGACCCAGTACTTC
TRBV6-5	-	-	TRBJ2-3	CASRQATDTQYF	TGTGCCAGCAGGCAAGCCACAGATACGCAGTATTTT
TRBV5-1	-	-	TRBJ1-4	CASSPRTGNEKLFF	TGCGCCAGCAGCCCTAGGACGGGTAATGAAAAACTGTTTTTT
TRBV11-2	TRBD1	-	TRBJ1-4	CASTSRQGSTTNEKLFF	TGTGCCAGCACCAGTAGACAGGGATCGACGACTAATGAAAAACTGTTTTTT
TRBV28	TRBD1	-	TRBJ1-4	CASRSGGQIGGNEKLFF	TGTGCCAGCAGATCAGGGGGCCAGATTGGGGGTAATGAAAAACTGTTTTTT
TRBV18	-	-	TRBJ1-1	CASSPPGTDLNTEAFF	TGTGCCAGCTCACCACCGGGGACCGACTTGAACACTGAAGCTTTCTTT
TRBV20-1	-	-	TRBJ2-7	CSARVYEQYF	TGCAGTGCTAGGGTCTACGAGCAGTACTTC
TRBV28	TRBD1	-	TRBJ1-1	CASSRQGGNTEAFF	TGTGCCAGCAGTCGACAGGGTGGGAACACTGAAGCTTTCTTT
TRBV7-2	TRBD1	-	TRBJ1-2	CASSPDRGRKGYTF	TGTGCCAGCAGCCCAGACAGGGGGCGAAAGGGCTACACCTTC
TRBV19	-	-	TRBJ1-4	CASTRAIKQANEKLFF	TGTGCCAGTACACGGGCAATCAAGCAAGCTAATGAAAAACTGTTTTTT
TRBV3-1/TRBV3-2	-	-	TRBJ2-3	CASSQRTATSTDTQYF	TGTGCCAGCAGCCAACGAACGGCCACTAGCACAGATACGCAGTATTTT
TRBV5-1	-	-	TRBJ1-3	CASSDGQSSGNTIYF	TGCGCCAGCAGCGACGGACAGAGCTCTGGAAACACCATATATTTT
TRBV7-2	TRBD2	-	TRBJ2-5	CASSLGGRGGAQETQYF	TGTGCCAGCAGCTTAGGGGGCCGCGGGGGGGCCCAAGAGACCCAGTACTTC
TRBV28	-	-	TRBJ1-5	CASRTPGGNQPQHF	TGTGCCAGCAGGACCCCCGGGGGCAATCAGCCCCAGCATTTT
TRBV19	-	once	TRBJ1-6	CASTSKVGGTYSPLHF	TGTGCCAGTACGTCCAAAGTAGGGGGGACTTATTCACCCCTCCACTTT
TRBV28	TRBD2	-	TRBJ2-3	CASSLAGLAGVTDTQYF	TGTGCCAGCAGTTTAGCGGGTTTAGCGGGAGTCACAGATACGCAGTATTTT
TRBV9	-	few	TRBJ1-6	CASSVGQGYSPLHF	TGTGCCAGCAGCGTAGGCCAGGGTTATTCACCCCTCCACTTT
TRBV2	-	-	TRBJ1-3	CASSEGEVPGNTIYF	TGTGCCAGCAGTGAAGGGGAGGTACCGGGAAACACCATATATTTT
TRBV6-5	-	-	TRBJ2-3	CASRASGGSHTQYF	TGTGCCAGCAGGGCCAGCGGAGGCAGCCATACGCAGTATTTT
TRBV28	-	-	TRBJ1-2	CASSSSGENYGYTF	TGTGCCAGCAGTTCTTCAGGGGAGAACTATGGCTACACCTTC
TRBV6-4	-	-	TRBJ1-5	CASSGTAPGNQPQHF	TGTGCCAGCAGTGGGACCGCCCCGGGCAATCAGCCCCAGCATTTT
TRBV2	-	-	TRBJ2-3	CASSESNRVTDTQYF	TGTGCCAGCAGTGAATCGAACAGGGTGACAGATACGCAGTATTTT
TRBV6-5	-	once	TRBJ2-2	CASSYPNSLNTGELFF	TGTGCCAGCAGTTACCCGAACAGCCTGAACACCGGGGAGCTGTTTTTT
TRBV24-1	-	-	TRBJ2-1	CATSPPGLASHEQFF	TGTGCCACCAGTCCTCCAGGGCTAGCGTCGCATGAGCAGTTCTTC
TRBV19	-	-	TRBJ2-3	CASSIVTGDTQYF	TGTGCCAGTAGTATAGTGACAGGAGATACGCAGTATTTT
TRBV10-1	TRBD1	-	TRBJ1-5	CASSLRDREYSNQPQHF	TGCGCCAGCAGTTTACGGGACAGAGAATATAGCAATCAGCCCCAGCATTTT
TRBV6-5	TRBD1	-	TRBJ2-7	CASSLDRAYEQYF	TGTGCCAGCAGCCTCGACAGGGCCTACGAGCAGTACTTC
TRBV5-1	-	-	TRBJ2-3	CASSLALPGTDTQYF	TGCGCCAGCAGCTTGGCCCTCCCCGGCACAGATACGCAGTATTTT